The sequence of this T cell receptor (beta chain) was determined in a study of radiotherapy plus CTLA-4 blockade in lung cancer. The germline V and J ends were trimmed by 0 bases and 2 bases, with 17 bases remaining between them. Germline CDR1 is SGDLS and CDR2 is YYNGEE. CDR3 length: 17 residues. Profiled with immunoSEQ multiplex PCR; TCRdb holds only in-frame clones, not every one. Among 81,000 or so clones listed, approximately 82% were seen once. The input for sequencing was peripheral blood, taken from a patient treated with radiotherapy plus ipilimumab. The chain couples TRBV9 to TRBJ2-5; the D gene is possibly TRBD1 (5 bases). This TCR was recovered from a human donor with non-small cell lung cancer that progressed on radiotherapy plus ipilimumab. The CDR3 DNA reads TGTGCCAGCAGCGTAGGGACACATGTGTTGGGACAAGAGACCCAGTACTTC. Encoded protein: CASSVGTHVLGQETQYF. Supplemented by reference TRBV9 and TRBJ2-5, the full variable domain reads DSGVTQTPKHLITATGQRVTLRCSPRSGDLSVYWYQQSLDQGLQFLIQYYNGEERAKGNILERFSAQQFPDLHSELNLSSLELGDSALYFCASSVGTHVLGQETQYFGPGTRLLVL.